This TCR beta chain is from a study of OX40 agonist ivuxolimab in advanced cancers. Looking at the study overall: Patients with hepatocellular carcinoma, melanoma, renal cell or head and neck cancer made up the dose-escalation patients. Subjects had a mean age of approximately 60 years, with a range of about 23 to 79; about 83% were male.

The table came from immunoSEQ multiplex PCR; TCRdb's copy has only in-frame clones and leaves some out. The sample includes 80,000 to 100,000 clones, about nine tenths of them seen just once. Germline V gene lookup returns CDR1 LGHNA and CDR2 YSLEER. This CDR3 has 17 amino acids. V shed 1 base and J 5 bases; nucleotides not matched to a gene: 10. Patients with autoimmune history or systemic immunosuppression were excluded. The source was CD4+ or CD8+ T cells sorted from blood, collected in a trial of the OX40 agonist ivuxolimab. The TCR was taken from an adult with an advanced solid tumor such as melanoma, head and neck, liver or kidney cancer. The chain uses TRBV4-3 and TRBJ2-1, with 8 bases aligning to TRBD2. The CDR3 loop is CASSQGMVQRGNNEQFF. The CDR3 coding sequence is TGCGCCAGCAGCCAAGGTATGGTCCAGCGGGGGAACAATGAGCAGTTCTTC.